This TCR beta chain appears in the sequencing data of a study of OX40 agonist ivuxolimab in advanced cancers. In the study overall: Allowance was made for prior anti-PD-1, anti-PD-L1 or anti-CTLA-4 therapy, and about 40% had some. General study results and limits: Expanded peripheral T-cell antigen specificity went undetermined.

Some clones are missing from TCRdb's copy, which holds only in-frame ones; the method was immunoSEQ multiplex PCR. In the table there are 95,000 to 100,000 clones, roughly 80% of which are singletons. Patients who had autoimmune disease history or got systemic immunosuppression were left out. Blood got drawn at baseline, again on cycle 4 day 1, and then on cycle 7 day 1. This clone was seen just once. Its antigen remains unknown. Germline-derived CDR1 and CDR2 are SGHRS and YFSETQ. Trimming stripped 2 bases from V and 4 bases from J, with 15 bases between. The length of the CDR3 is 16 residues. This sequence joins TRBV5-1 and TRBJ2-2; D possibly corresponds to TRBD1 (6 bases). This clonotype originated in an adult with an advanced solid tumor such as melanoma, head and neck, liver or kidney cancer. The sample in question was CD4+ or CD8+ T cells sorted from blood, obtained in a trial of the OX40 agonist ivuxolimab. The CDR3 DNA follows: TGCGCCAGCAGCTTACTAAGGACAGACCCCACCGGGGAGCTGTTTTTT. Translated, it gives CASSLLRTDPTGELFF.